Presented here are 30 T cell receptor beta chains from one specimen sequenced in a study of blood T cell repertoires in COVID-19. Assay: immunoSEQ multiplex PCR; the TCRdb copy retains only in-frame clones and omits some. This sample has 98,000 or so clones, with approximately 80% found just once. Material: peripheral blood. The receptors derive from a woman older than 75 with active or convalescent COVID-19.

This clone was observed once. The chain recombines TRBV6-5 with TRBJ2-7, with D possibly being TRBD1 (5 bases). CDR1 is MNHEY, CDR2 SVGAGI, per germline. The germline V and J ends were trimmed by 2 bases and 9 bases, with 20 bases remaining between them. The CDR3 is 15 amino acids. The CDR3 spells CASSYRGSADRVQYF. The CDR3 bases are TGTGCCAGCAGTTACAGGGGCAGCGCGGACCGGGTGCAGTACTTC.

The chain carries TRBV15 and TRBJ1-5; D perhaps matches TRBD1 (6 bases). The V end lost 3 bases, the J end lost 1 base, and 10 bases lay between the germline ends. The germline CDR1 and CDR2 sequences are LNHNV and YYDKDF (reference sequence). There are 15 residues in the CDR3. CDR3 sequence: CATSRWTESNQPQHF. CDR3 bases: TGTGCCACCAGCAGGTGGACAGAAAGCAATCAGCCCCAGCATTTT. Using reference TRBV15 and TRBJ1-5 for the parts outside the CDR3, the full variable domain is DAMVIQNPRYQVTQFGKPVTLSCSQTLNHNVMYWYQQKSSQAPKLLFHYYDKDFNNEADTPDNFQSRRPNTSFCFLDIRSPGLGDTAMYLCATSRWTESNQPQHFGDGTRLSIL.

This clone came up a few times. This CDR3 is CAWSVSGGVGTQYF. DNA for the CDR3: TGTGCCTGGAGTGTGTCGGGAGGGGTCGGTACGCAGTATTTT. V is TRBV30 and J is TRBJ2-3; TRBD2 aligns across 8 bases. With 0 bases clipped from V and 8 bases from J, the junction kept 7 bases outside the gene matches. The length of the CDR3 is 14 residues. The germline V gene encodes CDR1 GTSNPN and CDR2 SVGIG (reference sequence).

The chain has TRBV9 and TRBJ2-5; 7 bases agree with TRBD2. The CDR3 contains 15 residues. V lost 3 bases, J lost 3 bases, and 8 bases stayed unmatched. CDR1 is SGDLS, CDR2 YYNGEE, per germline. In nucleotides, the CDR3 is TGTGCCAGCAGCGCAGTGGACGGGAGGAAAGAGACCCAGTACTTC. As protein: CASSAVDGRKETQYF.

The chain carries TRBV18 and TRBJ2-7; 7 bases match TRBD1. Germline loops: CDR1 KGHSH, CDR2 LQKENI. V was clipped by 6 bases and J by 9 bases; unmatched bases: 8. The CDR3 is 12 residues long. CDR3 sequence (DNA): TGTGCCAGCTCCCCAGACAGGGACGGGCAGTACTTC. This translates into CASSPDRDGQYF.

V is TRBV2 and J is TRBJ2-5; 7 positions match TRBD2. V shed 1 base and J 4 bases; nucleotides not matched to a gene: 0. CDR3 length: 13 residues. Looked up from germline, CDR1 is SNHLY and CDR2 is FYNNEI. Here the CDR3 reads CASSEGGGETQYF. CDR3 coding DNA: TGTGCCAGCAGTGAAGGGGGGGGAGAGACCCAGTACTTC.

The CDR3 is CASSPTDRIYSGNTIYF. Written as DNA, the CDR3 is TGTGCCAGTAGTCCGACGGACAGAATCTACTCTGGAAACACCATATATTTT. V usage is TRBV19 and J usage is TRBJ1-3; the D gene is possibly TRBD1 (6 bases). Deletions cut 5 bases from V and 0 bases from J, with 17 bases between. CDR1 is LNHDA and CDR2 is SQIVND in the germline V gene (reference sequence). The CDR3 consists of 17 residues.

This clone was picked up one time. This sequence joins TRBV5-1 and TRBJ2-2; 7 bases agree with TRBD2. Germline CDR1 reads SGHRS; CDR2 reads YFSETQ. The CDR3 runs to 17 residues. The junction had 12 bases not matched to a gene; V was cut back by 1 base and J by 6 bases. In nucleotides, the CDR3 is TGCGCCAGCAGCTTGAGGTGGGAGGGCCTGTTCCCCGGGGAGCTGTTTTTT. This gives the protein CASSLRWEGLFPGELFF.

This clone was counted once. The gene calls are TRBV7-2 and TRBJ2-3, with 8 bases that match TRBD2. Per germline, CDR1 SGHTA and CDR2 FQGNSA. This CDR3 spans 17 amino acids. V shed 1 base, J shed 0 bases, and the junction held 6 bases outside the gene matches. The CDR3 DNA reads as TGTGCCAGCAGCTTAGGAAGGACTAGCTACAGCACAGATACGCAGTATTTT. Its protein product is CASSLGRTSYSTDTQYF.

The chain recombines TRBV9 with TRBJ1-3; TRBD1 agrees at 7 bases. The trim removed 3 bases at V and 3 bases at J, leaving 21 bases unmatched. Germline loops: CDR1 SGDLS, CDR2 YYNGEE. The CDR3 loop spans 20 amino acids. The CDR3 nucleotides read TGTGCCAGCAGCGCCCTTAGACCGGGACAGAGTTTAAGGAGTGGAAACACCATATATTTT. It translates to CASSALRPGQSLRSGNTIYF.

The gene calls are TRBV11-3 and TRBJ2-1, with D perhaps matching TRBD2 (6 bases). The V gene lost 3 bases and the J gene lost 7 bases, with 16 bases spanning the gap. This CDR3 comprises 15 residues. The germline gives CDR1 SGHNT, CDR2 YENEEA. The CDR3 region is CASSLREASRNEQFF. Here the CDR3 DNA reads TGTGCCAGCAGCTTGAGGGAGGCCTCCCGGAATGAGCAGTTCTTC.

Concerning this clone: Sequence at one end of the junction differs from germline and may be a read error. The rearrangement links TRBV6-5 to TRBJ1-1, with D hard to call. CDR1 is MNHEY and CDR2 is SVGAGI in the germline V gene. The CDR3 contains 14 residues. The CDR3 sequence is CTSSYSRVYTEAFF. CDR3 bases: TGTACCAGCAGTTACTCGAGGGTGTACACTGAAGCTTTCTTT.

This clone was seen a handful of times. DNA for the CDR3: TGTGCCAGCAGCTTATTGGGACAGGGGAACTATGGCTACACCTTC. It translates to CASSLLGQGNYGYTF. The rearrangement links TRBV5-6 to TRBJ1-2, with TRBD1 matching over 10 bases. V trimming: 2 bases; J trimming: 2 bases; junction bases outside the gene matches: 3. The germline V gene encodes CDR1 SGHDT and CDR2 YYEEEE. CDR3 size: 15 residues.

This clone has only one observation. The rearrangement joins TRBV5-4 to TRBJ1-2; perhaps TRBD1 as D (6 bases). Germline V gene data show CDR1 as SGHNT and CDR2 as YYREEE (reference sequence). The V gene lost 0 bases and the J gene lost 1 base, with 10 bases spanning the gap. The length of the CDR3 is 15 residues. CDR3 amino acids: CASSLGQDLNYGYTF. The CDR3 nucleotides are TGTGCCAGCAGCTTGGGACAGGACCTTAACTATGGCTACACCTTC.

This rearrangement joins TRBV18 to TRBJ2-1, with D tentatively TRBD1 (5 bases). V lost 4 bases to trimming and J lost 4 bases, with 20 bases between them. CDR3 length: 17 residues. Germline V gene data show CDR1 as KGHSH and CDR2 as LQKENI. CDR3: CASSLDWNLGVYNEQFF. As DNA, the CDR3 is TGTGCCAGCTCACTTGACTGGAACCTAGGGGTTTACAATGAGCAGTTCTTC.

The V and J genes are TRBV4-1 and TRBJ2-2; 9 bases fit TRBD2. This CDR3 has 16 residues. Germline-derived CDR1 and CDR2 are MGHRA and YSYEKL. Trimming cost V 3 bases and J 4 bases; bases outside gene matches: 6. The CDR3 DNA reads TGCGCCAGCAGCCATCGCGGGGGGGCGGGCACCGGGGAGCTGTTTTTT. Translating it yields CASSHRGGAGTGELFF.

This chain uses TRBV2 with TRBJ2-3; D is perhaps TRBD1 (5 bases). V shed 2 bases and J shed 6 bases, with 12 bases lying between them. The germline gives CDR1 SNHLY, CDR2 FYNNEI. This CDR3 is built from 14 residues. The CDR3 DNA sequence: TGTGCCAGCAGTGAAACGGGCAGGGTGGATACGCAGTATTTT. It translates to CASSETGRVDTQYF.

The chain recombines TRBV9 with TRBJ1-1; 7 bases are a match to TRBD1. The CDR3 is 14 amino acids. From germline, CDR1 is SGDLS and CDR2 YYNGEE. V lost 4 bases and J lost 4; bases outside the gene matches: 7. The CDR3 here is CASSPRGQTTEAFF. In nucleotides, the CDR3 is TGTGCCAGCAGCCCCCGGGGACAGACCACTGAAGCTTTCTTT.

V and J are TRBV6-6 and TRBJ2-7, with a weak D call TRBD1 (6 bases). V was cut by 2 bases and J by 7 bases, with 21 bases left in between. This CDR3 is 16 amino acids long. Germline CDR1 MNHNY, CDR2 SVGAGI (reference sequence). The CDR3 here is CASSYTFPSQGLEQYF. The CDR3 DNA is TGTGCCAGCAGTTACACCTTCCCAAGCCAGGGGTTGGAGCAGTACTTC.

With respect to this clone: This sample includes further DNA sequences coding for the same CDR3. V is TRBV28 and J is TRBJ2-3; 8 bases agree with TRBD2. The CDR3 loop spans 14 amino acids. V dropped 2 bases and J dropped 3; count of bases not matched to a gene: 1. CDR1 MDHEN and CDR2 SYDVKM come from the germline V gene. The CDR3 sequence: CASSLAGGTDTQYF. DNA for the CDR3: TGTGCCAGCAGTTTAGCGGGGGGTACAGATACGCAGTATTTT.

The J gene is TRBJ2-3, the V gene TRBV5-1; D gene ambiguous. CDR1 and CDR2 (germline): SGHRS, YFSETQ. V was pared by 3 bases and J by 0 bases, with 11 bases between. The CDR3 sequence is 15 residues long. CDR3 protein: CASSSDLRSTDTQYF. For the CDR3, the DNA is TGCGCCAGCAGCTCTGATCTACGAAGCACAGATACGCAGTATTTT.

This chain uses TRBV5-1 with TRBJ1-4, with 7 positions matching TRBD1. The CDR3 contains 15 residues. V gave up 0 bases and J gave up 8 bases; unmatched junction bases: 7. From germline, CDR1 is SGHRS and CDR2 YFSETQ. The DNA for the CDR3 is TGCGCCAGCAGCTTGGCCGAGGGGGCGAAGGAAAAACTGTTTTTT. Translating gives CASSLAEGAKEKLFF. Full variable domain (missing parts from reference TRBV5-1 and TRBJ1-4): KAGVTQTPRYLIKTRGQQVTLSCSPISGHRSVSWYQQTPGQGLQFLFEYFSETQRNKGNFPGRFSGRQFSNSRSEMNVSTLELGDSALYLCASSLAEGAKEKLFFGSGTQLSVL.

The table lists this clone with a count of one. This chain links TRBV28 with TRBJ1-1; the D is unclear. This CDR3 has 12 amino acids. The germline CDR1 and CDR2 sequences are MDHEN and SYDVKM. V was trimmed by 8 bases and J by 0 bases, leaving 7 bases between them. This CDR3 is CASGSVNTEAFF. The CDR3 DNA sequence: TGTGCCAGCGGGAGCGTGAACACTGAAGCTTTCTTT.

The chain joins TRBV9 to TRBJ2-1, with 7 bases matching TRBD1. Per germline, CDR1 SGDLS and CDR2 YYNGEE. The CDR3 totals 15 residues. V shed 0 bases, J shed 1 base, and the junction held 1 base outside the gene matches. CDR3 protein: CASSVEQGSYNEQFF. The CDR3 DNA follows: TGTGCCAGCAGCGTAGAACAGGGGTCCTACAATGAGCAGTTCTTC.

CDR3 residues: CASSVSARSNSGNTIYF. Here the CDR3 DNA reads TGTGCCAGCAGCGTGTCAGCCAGGTCTAACTCTGGAAACACCATATATTTT. The genes are TRBV9 and TRBJ1-3; D gene ambiguous. Germline V lookup: CDR1 SGDLS, CDR2 YYNGEE. Trimming pared 2 bases from V and 0 bases from J, leaving 15 bases between. The CDR3 consists of 17 residues.

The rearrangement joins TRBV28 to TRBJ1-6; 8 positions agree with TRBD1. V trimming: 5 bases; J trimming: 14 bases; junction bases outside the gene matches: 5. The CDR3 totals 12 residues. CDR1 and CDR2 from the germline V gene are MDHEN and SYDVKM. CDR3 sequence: CASSRQGRALHF. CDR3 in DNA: TGTGCCAGCAGTCGACAGGGGAGGGCCCTCCACTTT.

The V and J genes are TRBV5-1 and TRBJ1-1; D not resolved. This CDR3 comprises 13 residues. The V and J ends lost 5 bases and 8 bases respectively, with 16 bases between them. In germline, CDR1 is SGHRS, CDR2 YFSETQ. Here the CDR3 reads CASSREGIEEAFF. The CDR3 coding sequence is TGCGCCAGCAGTCGGGAGGGAATTGAAGAAGCTTTCTTT.

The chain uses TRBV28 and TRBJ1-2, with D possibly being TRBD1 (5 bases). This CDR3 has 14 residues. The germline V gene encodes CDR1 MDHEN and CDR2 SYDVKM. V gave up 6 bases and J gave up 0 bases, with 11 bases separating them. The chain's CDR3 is CASRIGGSNYGYTF. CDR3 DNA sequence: TGTGCCAGCAGGATCGGGGGGTCTAACTATGGCTACACCTTC.

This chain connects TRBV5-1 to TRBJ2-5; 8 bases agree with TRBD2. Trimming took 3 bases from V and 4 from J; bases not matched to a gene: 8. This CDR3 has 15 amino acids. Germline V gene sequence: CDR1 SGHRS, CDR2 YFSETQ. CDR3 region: CASSWGGSGRETQYF. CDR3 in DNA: TGCGCCAGCAGCTGGGGAGGGAGCGGGAGAGAGACCCAGTACTTC.

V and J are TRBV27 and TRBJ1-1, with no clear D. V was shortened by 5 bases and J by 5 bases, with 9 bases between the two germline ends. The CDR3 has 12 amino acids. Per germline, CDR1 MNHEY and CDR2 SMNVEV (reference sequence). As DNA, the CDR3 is TGTGCCAGCAGTACTCTGCGGACTGAAGCTTTCTTT. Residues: CASSTLRTEAFF.